One sample yielded the 12 T cell receptor beta chains listed below, sequenced in a study of T cells in Graves' hyperthyroidism and ophthalmopathy. Amplification of TCR beta CDR3 regions was performed using RNA transcripts as template. An initial round of RT-PCR targeting the TCR CDR3 relied on the HTBI primer set. TCRdb reprocessed the multiplex PCR reads via MiXCR and lists one record per CDR3 protein. Here the sample spans about 680,000 distinct CDR3 sequences, approximately 36% being singletons. The sample consisted of blood. The receptors were sampled from a woman in her 40s with Graves' hyperthyroidism.

This clonotype was found a few times. The chain is built from TRBV19 and TRBJ2-7; D ambiguous. This CDR3 comprises 13 residues. The V gene's germline CDR1 is LNHDA and CDR2 SQIVND (reference sequence). V shed 4 bases and J shed 7 bases, with 14 bases lying between them. DNA for the CDR3: TGTGCCAGTAGTAGCAGACCCCTGTTTGAGCAGTACTTC. This sequence encodes CASSSRPLFEQYF.

This clonotype was picked up many times. The J gene is TRBJ2-7, the V gene TRBV10-1; TRBD2 might be the D (6 bases). This CDR3 region has 14 residues. V lost 7 bases to trimming and J lost 2 bases, with 15 bases between them. Germline CDR1 WNHNN, CDR2 SYGVQD (reference sequence). Here the CDR3 DNA reads TGCGCCAGCAAGCCCGCCGGAGGGACCTACGAGCAGTACTTC. This encodes CASKPAGGTYEQYF.

The chain couples TRBV7-2 to TRBJ2-5; TRBD2 agrees at 7 bases. CDR3 length equals 15 residues. The J segment lost 5 bases and the V segment lost 6 bases, leaving 12 bases of the junction unmatched. CDR1 is SGHTA, CDR2 FQGNSA, per germline. CDR3 loop: CASSFPWEGGETQYF. The CDR3 DNA sequence: TGTGCCAGCAGTTTCCCTTGGGAGGGAGGGGAGACCCAGTACTTC. The whole variable domain, remainder taken from reference TRBV7-2 and TRBJ2-5, is GAGVSQSPSNKVTEKGKDVELRCDPISGHTALYWYRQSLGQGLEFLIYFQGNSAPDKSGLPSDRFSAERTGGSVSTLTIQRTQQEDSAVYLCASSFPWEGGETQYFGPGTRLLVL.

This clonotype was recorded a few times. This chain links TRBV12-3 or TRBV12-4 with TRBJ2-5, with D unclear. V lost 5 bases, J lost 9 bases, and 16 bases lay in between. The CDR3 covers 13 residues. DNA for the CDR3: TGTGCCAGCAGTCCTAGGCCCATATGGGCCCAGTACTTC. Residues: CASSPRPIWAQYF.

This clonotype was counted only a few times. The rearrangement uses TRBV7-9 and TRBJ1-6, with TRBD1 identical over 9 bases. The CDR3 loop spans 17 amino acids. CDR1 and CDR2 from the germline V gene are SEHNR and FQNEAQ (reference sequence). The junction had 15 bases not matched to a gene; V was cut back by 5 bases and J by 10 bases. CDR3 DNA: TGTGCCAGCAGCCTTCGAACCGGGACAGGGTTAGGATCACCCCTCCACTTT. The encoded protein is CASSLRTGTGLGSPLHF.

This rearrangement joins TRBV12-3 or TRBV12-4 to TRBJ2-7, with D unclear. CDR3 length equals 16 residues. Trimming cost V 2 bases and J 3 bases, with 17 bases left between them. The CDR3, as DNA: TGTGCCAGCAGTTTAAACTGGCAGAGCTTTATCTACGAGCAGTACTTC. Translating gives CASSLNWQSFIYEQYF.

At least ten counts were recorded for this clonotype. The rearrangement uses TRBV12-3 or TRBV12-4 and TRBJ1-6; D gene ambiguous. V was cut by 3 bases and J by 2 bases, with 8 bases left in between. This CDR3 region has 15 residues. The CDR3 DNA is TGTGCCAGCAGTTTTGATCACCCCTATAATTCACCCCTCCACTTT. Translated, it gives CASSFDHPYNSPLHF.

This clonotype was detected ten times or more. The chain is built from TRBV7-8 and TRBJ1-5; unclear D gene. V shed 3 bases and J shed 3 bases, with 9 bases lying between them. Germline V gene sequence: CDR1 SGHVS, CDR2 FQNEAQ. This CDR3 contains 14 residues. The CDR3 loop reads CASSFNLLNQPQHF. In nucleotides, the CDR3 is TGTGCCAGCAGCTTTAACCTCCTCAATCAGCCCCAGCATTTT.

This clonotype occurred a few times. CDR3 sequence: CASSYSGDPLIAFF. CDR3 bases: TGTGCCAGCAGTTACTCGGGGGACCCCCTGATAGCTTTCTTT. The chain joins TRBV6-5 to TRBJ1-1; TRBD1 might be the D (5 bases). V was pared by 0 bases and J by 10 bases, with 15 bases between. The CDR3 runs to 14 residues. Germline lookup yields CDR1 MNHEY and CDR2 SVGAGI.

This chain links TRBV29-1 with TRBJ2-5, with D tentatively TRBD1 (5 bases). Per the germline V gene, CDR1 is SQVTM and CDR2 is ANQGSEA. The CDR3 has 13 residues. The V gene lost 7 bases and the J gene lost 0 bases, with 12 bases spanning the gap. CDR3 protein: CSAAPDNQETQYF. CDR3 nucleotides: TGCAGCGCAGCCCCGGACAACCAAGAGACCCAGTACTTC.

This clonotype was found many times. The chain recombines TRBV5-1 with TRBJ2-2; D is uncertain. V lost 8 bases and J lost 1, with 9 bases in between. Germline-derived CDR1 and CDR2 are SGHRS and YFSETQ. This CDR3 has 13 amino acids. In nucleotides, the CDR3 is TGCGCCAGTCGAAGGCTGAACACCGGGGAGCTGTTTTTT. Amino acids: CASRRLNTGELFF.

On this clonotype: Since no conserved phenylalanine or tryptophan closes the CDR3, a read error is the likely cause. The gene calls are TRBV19 and TRBJ1-1; D possibly corresponds to TRBD1 (6 bases). With 8 bases removed from V and 3 bases from J, the gap between germline ends came to 16 bases. Looked up from germline, CDR1 is LNHDA and CDR2 is SQIVND (reference sequence). This CDR3 has 14 amino acids. CDR3 protein: CASAPGALDTEAFS. CDR3 in DNA: TGTGCCAGTGCCCCGGGGGCATTGGACACTGAAGCTTTCTCT.